The present T cell receptor (beta chain) was sequenced within a study of CXCR3-negative and CXCR3-positive naive CD8 T cells. CDR3 length equals 12 residues. Germline assignment: CDR1 SQVTM and CDR2 ANQGSEA. cDNA libraries for TRB were generated by 5' RACE incorporating UMI labels. TCRdb reanalyzed the 5' RACE reads and collapses them to one entry per CDR3 protein, without DNA. The record lists about 56,000 distinct CDR3 sequences, of which the ten most abundant hold about 0.84%. As for this clonotype: The antigen is undetermined.

Study results and limitations: CXCR3-positive naive cells carried more hydrophobic TRB CDR3s than CXCR3-negative naive cells did.

The sequence came from a human donor in good health. Some clones in this sample may be carry-over from other donors' samples. The V call is TRBV29-1, the J call TRBJ1-1; TCRdb calls TRBD1, which cannot be checked without DNA. The sample consisted of naive CXCR3+ CD8+ T cells from blood. Noted subset: CD45RO-CCR7+CD27+CD95- naive CD8+ T cells expressing CXCR3 (TNR3+). The CDR3 region is CSVGQPYTEAFF.